Presented here are 16 T cell receptor beta chains from one specimen sequenced in a study of blood T cell repertoires in COVID-19. Repertoires were generated with immunoSEQ multiplex PCR, while TCRdb's copy carries only in-frame clones and drops some. The sample records 400,000 to 450,000 clones, more than 80% being singletons. The sequencing input was peripheral blood. Source of these receptors: a woman in her 30s with active or convalescent COVID-19.

This clone came up many times. The chain carries TRBV12-3 or TRBV12-4 and TRBJ1-1; tentatively, D is TRBD1 (6 bases). V lost 5 bases to trimming and J lost 4 bases, with 11 bases between them. The CDR3 covers 13 residues. The CDR3 is CASSPGEGTEAFF. CDR3 nucleotide sequence: TGTGCCAGCAGTCCAGGGGAGGGCACTGAAGCTTTCTTT.

CDR3 nucleotides: TGTGCCAGCAGGAGGGACTACACCCCTCAGTATGCGCAGTTCTTC. Its translation: CASRRDYTPQYAQFF. The V and J genes are TRBV6-4 and TRBJ2-1, with 7 bases identical to TRBD2. Germline CDR1 is MRHNA and CDR2 is SNTAGT. Losses at the gene ends were 6 bases for V and 12 bases for J; bases not matched to a gene: 17. This CDR3 is 15 amino acids long.

This clone showed up just once. The chain uses TRBV5-5 and TRBJ1-2, with D maybe TRBD1 (5 bases). The V gene's germline CDR1 is SGHKS and CDR2 YYEKEE (reference sequence). With 1 base removed from V and 8 bases from J, the gap between germline ends came to 12 bases. The CDR3 extends over 13 amino acids. The CDR3, as DNA: TGTGCCAGCAGCTTGCTGCAGGGTCAGGGCTACACCTTC. It yields the protein CASSLLQGQGYTF. Full variable domain (rest looked up from reference TRBV5-5 and TRBJ1-2): DAGVTQSPTHLIKTRGQQVTLRCSPISGHKSVSWYQQVLGQGPQFIFQYYEKEERGRGNFPDRFSARQFPNYSSELNVNALLLGDSALYLCASSLLQGQGYTFGSGTRLTVV.

V usage is TRBV6-2 or TRBV6-3 and J usage is TRBJ2-2, with 8 nucleotides matching TRBD2. The junction had 4 bases not matched to a gene; V was cut back by 2 bases and J by 8 bases. CDR3 length equals 14 residues. Per the germline V gene, CDR1 is MNHEY and CDR2 is SVGEGT. The CDR3 sequence: CASSYASGLGELFF. As DNA, the CDR3 is TGTGCCAGCAGTTACGCTAGCGGGCTAGGGGAGCTGTTTTTT.

The chain links TRBV19 to TRBJ2-3; D is ambiguous. CDR1 LNHDA and CDR2 SQIVND come from the germline V gene (reference sequence). This CDR3 spans 16 amino acids. Trimming left V 2 bases short and J 2 bases short, with 14 bases between. CDR3 DNA sequence: TGTGCCAGTAGTATATGGAACAGAGAAGACACAGATACGCAGTATTTT. It is translated as CASSIWNREDTDTQYF.

Here the CDR3 DNA reads TGTGCCAGCAGCTCAGGACAGGGCGAATATGGCTACACCTTC. This gives the protein CASSSGQGEYGYTF. V gene TRBV7-9 combines with J gene TRBJ1-2, with 8 bases that match TRBD1. The V and J ends lost 4 bases and 5 bases, in that order; junction bases with no gene match: 6. CDR1 is SEHNR and CDR2 is FQNEAQ in the germline V gene (reference sequence). The CDR3 is made up of 14 amino acids. Using reference TRBV7-9 and TRBJ1-2 for the parts outside the CDR3, the full variable domain is DTGVSQNPRHKITKRGQNVTFRCDPISEHNRLYWYRQTLGQGPEFLTYFQNEAQLEKSRLLSDRFSAERPKGSFSTLEIQRTEQGDSAMYLCASSSGQGEYGYTFGSGTRLTVV.

The chain links TRBV5-1 to TRBJ1-2, with 7 bases fitting TRBD1. Losses at the gene ends were 0 bases for V and 7 bases for J; bases not matched to a gene: 12. The CDR3 is made up of 16 amino acids. Germline V gives CDR1 SGHRS, CDR2 YFSETQ. The CDR3 protein is CASSLAGTAKTGGYTF. The CDR3, as DNA: TGCGCCAGCAGCTTGGCCGGGACAGCCAAAACGGGTGGCTACACCTTC.

CDR3 protein: CASSPRGTSSEQYF. DNA of the CDR3: TGTGCCAGCAGCCCTCGGGGGACTAGTTCCGAGCAGTACTTC. This chain connects TRBV3-1 (or the pseudogene TRBV3-2) to TRBJ2-7; 8 bases are shared with TRBD2. Germline V gene lookup returns CDR1 LGHDT and CDR2 YNNKEL (reference sequence). V shed 4 bases and J 6 bases; nucleotides not matched to a gene: 8. This CDR3 contains 14 residues.

This clone was recorded only once. The chain is built from TRBV5-6 and TRBJ2-5; 12 nucleotides align to TRBD1. CDR3 size: 14 residues. Germline V gene data show CDR1 as SGHDT and CDR2 as YYEEEE. V shed 3 bases and J 5 bases; nucleotides not matched to a gene: 2. In nucleotides, the CDR3 is TGTGCCAGCAGCTCGGGACAGGGGGCTGAGACCCAGTACTTC. This sequence encodes CASSSGQGAETQYF.

The chain links TRBV27 to TRBJ2-6; 11 bases map to TRBD2. CDR1 is MNHEY, CDR2 SMNVEV, per germline (reference sequence). This CDR3 region has 14 residues. With 6 bases clipped from V and 8 bases from J, the junction kept 3 bases outside the gene matches. DNA for the CDR3: TGTGCCAGCAGACTAGCGGGAGTCTCCAACGTCCTGACTTTC. Translation: CASRLAGVSNVLTF.

The chain couples TRBV4-1 to TRBJ2-2; 9 bases align to TRBD2. The CDR3 covers 17 residues. CDR1 is MGHRA and CDR2 is YSYEKL in the germline V gene. The V and J ends lost 0 bases and 2 bases, in that order; junction bases with no gene match: 4. The chain's CDR3 is CASSQEASGVNTGELFF. Here the CDR3 DNA reads TGCGCCAGCAGCCAAGAGGCTAGCGGGGTTAACACCGGGGAGCTGTTTTTT.

This chain connects TRBV29-1 to TRBJ1-2; D unresolved. Germline V CDR1 and CDR2: SQVTM, ANQGSEA. The CDR3 sequence is 16 residues long. Trimming took 3 bases from V and 5 from J, leaving 22 bases between them. This CDR3 reads CSVEEATSRVPYGYTF. As DNA, the CDR3 is TGCAGCGTTGAGGAGGCGACAAGCCGGGTACCTTATGGCTACACCTTC.

The V gene is TRBV3-1 (or the pseudogene TRBV3-2), the J gene TRBJ1-2; TRBD1 agrees at 7 bases. V shed 6 bases and J 5 bases; nucleotides not matched to a gene: 6. The CDR3 runs to 13 residues. Per the germline V gene, CDR1 is LGHDT and CDR2 is YNNKEL (reference sequence). CDR3 bases: TGTGCCAGCAGTCGTGGACAGGTTTATGGCTACACCTTC. Its translation: CASSRGQVYGYTF.

The chain carries TRBV3-1 (or the pseudogene TRBV3-2) and TRBJ2-1, with 11 bases aligning to TRBD2. Trimming at V came to 3 bases and at J to 2 bases, leaving 3 bases not matched to a gene. This CDR3 is 16 amino acids long. Germline-derived CDR1 and CDR2 are LGHDT and YNNKEL (reference sequence). The CDR3 nucleotides are TGTGCCAGCAGCCAGACGACTAGCGGGACCTACAATGAGCAGTTCTTC. Its translation is CASSQTTSGTYNEQFF.

The gene calls are TRBV2 and TRBJ2-1; D ambiguous. V lost 1 base to trimming and J lost 12 bases, with 16 bases between them. The length of the CDR3 is 14 residues. From germline, CDR1 is SNHLY and CDR2 FYNNEI. The CDR3 DNA sequence: TGTGCCAGCAGTGAAGAAGGTGGAGCATACGTGCAGTTCTTC. Protein: CASSEEGGAYVQFF. The complete variable domain, with remaining parts taken from reference TRBV2 and TRBJ2-1, reads EPEVTQTPSHQVTQMGQEVILRCVPISNHLYFYWYRQILGQKVEFLVSFYNNEISEKSEIFDDQFSVERPDGSNFTLKIRSTKLEDSAMYFCASSEEGGAYVQFFGPGTRLTVL.

V usage is TRBV6-5 and J usage is TRBJ2-5; 8 nucleotides match TRBD2. This CDR3 has 15 residues. The germline V gene encodes CDR1 MNHEY and CDR2 SVGAGI. Trimming cost V 8 bases and J 2 bases; bases outside gene matches: 10. The CDR3 region is CASRRGGTRQETQYF. The CDR3 DNA reads as TGTGCCAGCCGTCGGGGGGGGACGCGGCAAGAGACCCAGTACTTC.